This passage covers 30 T cell receptor beta chains from one sample sequenced in a study of cytomegalovirus exposure and HLA in healthy donors. Vbeta (60) and Jbeta (13) primers were used in the PCR. Generated by immunoSEQ multiplex PCR, the TCRdb table keeps only in-frame clones and is missing some. The sample lists 35,000 to 45,000 clones; about half were seen once. The sequenced material came from PBMCs. These receptors came from a woman aged 40 to 49 in good health and CMV-seropositive.

This clone was detected a few times. The chain combines TRBV7-8 with TRBJ2-7; 10 bases line up with TRBD1. Germline V gene data show CDR1 as SGHVS and CDR2 as FQNEAQ. V lost 2 bases to trimming and J lost 5 bases; unmatched junction nucleotides: 9. This CDR3 comprises 16 residues. The CDR3 DNA follows: TGTGCCAGCAGCTTAAGATTACGTGACAGGGGGCACGAGCAGTACTTC. Encoded protein: CASSLRLRDRGHEQYF.

V gene TRBV6-5 combines with J gene TRBJ1-3; no reliable D call. The germline CDR1 and CDR2 sequences are MNHEY and SVGAGI. The CDR3 contains 12 residues. Trimming cost V 7 bases and J 4 bases, with 8 bases left between them. The CDR3 nucleotides are TGTGCCAGCACTAGTTCAGGAAACACCATATATTTT. This codes for CASTSSGNTIYF.

This clone appeared a few times. The chain recombines TRBV7-9 with TRBJ1-3, with D maybe TRBD1 (5 bases). V lost 7 bases and J 0 bases, leaving 16 bases between the germline ends. This CDR3 has 16 amino acids. Germline CDR1 SEHNR, CDR2 FQNEAQ (reference sequence). The CDR3 reads CASMRAGRLSGNTIYF. The CDR3 nucleotides are TGTGCCAGCATGCGCGCGGGACGCCTCTCTGGAAACACCATATATTTT.

This chain links TRBV12-5 with TRBJ2-1; 8 nucleotides align to TRBD1. The CDR3 sequence is 12 residues long. The trim removed 5 bases at V and 14 bases at J, leaving 8 bases unmatched. CDR1 and CDR2 from the germline V gene are LGHNT and FRNRAP. The chain's CDR3 is CASGLETGVKFF. CDR3 nucleotides: TGTGCTAGTGGTCTAGAGACAGGGGTCAAGTTCTTC.

This clone has more than one count but fewer than ten. This chain joins TRBV6-1 and TRBJ2-7; tentatively, D is TRBD2 (6 bases). Germline V gives CDR1 MNHNS, CDR2 SASEGT. Trimming pared 1 base from V and 5 bases from J, leaving 12 bases between. The CDR3 has 14 amino acids. The DNA for the CDR3 is TGTGCCAGCAGTGAAGAGGGGAGGTCCAACGAGCAGTACTTC. Its protein product is CASSEEGRSNEQYF.

This clone occurred a few times. The V gene is TRBV5-1, the J gene TRBJ1-1; 7 bases match TRBD1. The CDR3 covers 14 residues. Germline trimming cut 0 bases from V and 11 bases from J; bases unmatched to any gene: 10. Germline V lookup: CDR1 SGHRS, CDR2 YFSETQ. In DNA, the CDR3 is TGCGCCAGCAGCTTGGCCTTCGAGGGGGCGGGGGCTTTCTTT. Its translation: CASSLAFEGAGAFF.

This chain joins TRBV11-2 and TRBJ1-2; 8 nucleotides match TRBD1. CDR1 and CDR2 from the germline V gene are SGHAT and FQNNGV. This CDR3 spans 14 amino acids. J lost 3 bases, V lost 3 bases, and 3 bases had no gene match. CDR3 loop: CASSLEQGDYGYTF. The CDR3 nucleotides read TGTGCCAGCAGCTTGGAACAGGGGGACTATGGCTACACCTTC.

The chain employs TRBV13 and TRBJ2-2, with a weak D call TRBD1 (5 bases). CDR3 length: 16 amino acids. Germline V gene data show CDR1 as PRHDT and CDR2 as FYEKMQ (reference sequence). V lost 0 bases, J lost 7 bases, and 15 bases lay in between. The CDR3 DNA reads TGTGCCAGCAGCTTAGGCCCCAGCAGGGAAGGCGGGGAGCTGTTTTTT. Its protein product is CASSLGPSREGGELFF.

The V call is TRBV5-4, the J call TRBJ2-5; TRBD2 matches at 11 bases. This CDR3 comprises 17 residues. Germline-derived CDR1 and CDR2 are SGHNT and YYREEE (reference sequence). With V trimmed by 4 bases and J by 1 base, 9 bases remained unmatched. CDR3 residues: CASSRGLAGTLQETQYF. The CDR3 bases are TGTGCCAGCAGCCGAGGACTAGCGGGCACACTCCAAGAGACCCAGTACTTC.

This chain joins TRBV29-1 and TRBJ1-1; D is possibly TRBD1 (6 bases). From germline, CDR1 is SQVTM and CDR2 ANQGSEA. Between the trimmed V and J ends, which lost 1 base and 3 bases, there was a span of 9 bases. The CDR3 contains 13 residues. The CDR3 protein is CSVEAGADTEAFF. CDR3 bases: TGCAGCGTTGAAGCAGGGGCGGACACTGAAGCTTTCTTT.

The chain couples TRBV28 to TRBJ2-7; 9 bases fit TRBD1. CDR3 length: 15 residues. Trimming at V came to 7 bases and at J to 3 bases, leaving 10 bases not matched to a gene. The germline V gene has CDR1 MDHEN and CDR2 SYDVKM. DNA of the CDR3: TGTGCCAGCATCCCCATAGGGACAGGGAACTACGAGCAGTACTTC. It codes for CASIPIGTGNYEQYF.

This clone was counted a single time. The chain uses TRBV5-1 and TRBJ2-6; weak D call: TRBD1 (5 bases). Trimming removed 4 bases from V and 2 bases from J, with 10 bases in between. Germline V CDR1 and CDR2: SGHRS, YFSETQ. This CDR3 has 15 residues. The CDR3 region has the DNA TGCGCCAGCAGCCCCATAGGGGCTGGGGCCAACGTCCTGACTTTC. Protein product: CASSPIGAGANVLTF.

The genes are TRBV7-8 and TRBJ2-1; 7 bases match TRBD1. The CDR3 runs 13 residues. Trimming removed 5 bases from V and 4 bases from J; junction bases left unmatched: 2. The germline V gene has CDR1 SGHVS and CDR2 FQNEAQ. CDR3 sequence (DNA): TGTGCCAGCAGCCCGGGACAGTACAATGAGCAGTTCTTC. Residues: CASSPGQYNEQFF.

This rearrangement joins TRBV28 to TRBJ2-5, with TRBD2 as a possible D gene (7 bases). Germline CDR1 and CDR2: MDHEN and SYDVKM. The CDR3 has 16 amino acids. V was pared by 2 bases and J by 1 base, with 14 bases between. The CDR3 region has the DNA TGTGCCAGCAGTTTAGGGGGGGCCGGTAGCCAAGAGACCCAGTACTTC. Translated: CASSLGGAGSQETQYF.

The V gene is TRBV18, the J gene TRBJ1-1; 8 bases align to TRBD1. Trimming at V came to 2 bases and at J to 2 bases, leaving 4 bases not matched to a gene. The CDR3 runs 15 residues. Per germline, CDR1 KGHSH and CDR2 LQKENI. CDR3 DNA: TGTGCCAGCTCACCATTCGGACAGGGTAACACTGAAGCTTTCTTT. This codes for CASSPFGQGNTEAFF. The full variable domain, rest sourced from reference TRBV18 and TRBJ1-1, is NAGVMQNPRHLVRRRGQEARLRCSPMKGHSHVYWYRQLPEEGLKFMVYLQKENIIDESGMPKERFSAEFPKEGPSILRIQQVVRGDSAAYFCASSPFGQGNTEAFFGQGTRLTVV.

The rearrangement joins TRBV4-1 to TRBJ2-1; 8 bases align to TRBD1. The CDR3 length is 18 residues. Trimming at V came to 0 bases and at J to 1 base, leaving 8 bases not matched to a gene. The V gene's germline CDR1 is MGHRA and CDR2 YSYEKL. This CDR3 reads CASSQDPGQGGSYNEQFF. In DNA, the CDR3 is TGCGCCAGCAGCCAAGATCCAGGACAGGGCGGGTCCTACAATGAGCAGTTCTTC.

This chain connects TRBV28 to TRBJ1-1, with unresolved D. The CDR3 is 14 residues long. Per germline, CDR1 MDHEN and CDR2 SYDVKM. Between the trimmed V and J ends, which lost 4 bases and 1 base, there was a span of 10 bases. The CDR3 sequence: CASSSPRQNTEAFF. The CDR3 DNA reads as TGTGCCAGCAGTTCCCCCAGGCAGAACACTGAAGCTTTCTTT.

V usage is TRBV5-6 and J usage is TRBJ2-3; tentative D call: TRBD2 (6 bases). Trimming cost V 4 bases and J 6 bases, with 12 bases left between them. The CDR3 has 13 amino acids. Per the germline V gene, CDR1 is SGHDT and CDR2 is YYEEEE. CDR3 sequence: CASSLRAGDTQYF. For the CDR3, the DNA is TGTGCCAGCAGCCTGAGGGCGGGGGATACGCAGTATTTT.

The chain has TRBV7-6 and TRBJ2-1; TRBD2 matches at 12 bases. CDR3 length: 15 residues. The germline gives CDR1 SGHVS, CDR2 FNYEAQ. Trimming took 5 bases from V and 9 from J; bases not matched to a gene: 8. The CDR3 sequence is CASSPGLAGSIEQFF. The CDR3 DNA reads as TGTGCCAGCAGCCCAGGACTAGCGGGGTCGATTGAGCAGTTCTTC. Based on the CDR3 plus reference TRBV7-6 and TRBJ2-1, the full variable domain is GAGVSQSPRYKVTKRGQDVALRCDPISGHVSLYWYRQALGQGPEFLTYFNYEAQQDKSGLPNDRFSAERPEGSISTLTIQRTEQRDSAMYRCASSPGLAGSIEQFFGPGTRLTVL.

V gene TRBV5-1 combines with J gene TRBJ2-7; TRBD2 agrees at 8 bases. Per germline, CDR1 SGHRS and CDR2 YFSETQ. The CDR3 loop spans 14 amino acids. The V segment lost 7 bases and the J segment 3 bases; nucleotides outside the gene matches: 9. The CDR3 spells CASSTGTRFYEQYF. The CDR3 region has the DNA TGCGCCAGCTCAACCGGGACTAGGTTCTACGAGCAGTACTTC.

The gene calls are TRBV30 and TRBJ2-6; a possible D gene is TRBD1 (6 bases). Looked up from germline, CDR1 is GTSNPN and CDR2 is SVGIG (reference sequence). The length of the CDR3 is 14 residues. Trimming took 3 bases from V and 2 from J, leaving 8 bases between them. The CDR3 here is CAWRRTAGANVLTF. In DNA, the CDR3 is TGTGCCTGGAGGCGGACAGCTGGGGCCAACGTCCTGACTTTC. Complete variable domain (other parts from reference TRBV30 and TRBJ2-6): SQTIHQWPATLVQPVGSPLSLECTVEGTSNPNLYWYRQAAGRGLQLLFYSVGIGQISSEVPQNLSASRPQDRQFILSSKKLLLSDSGFYLCAWRRTAGANVLTFGAGSRLTVL.

The table lists this clone with a few counts. V usage is TRBV7-2 and J usage is TRBJ1-2, with no clear D. This CDR3 is 16 amino acids long. From germline, CDR1 is SGHTA and CDR2 FQGNSA. Trimming stripped 5 bases from V and 8 bases from J, with 24 bases between. The CDR3 spells CASSPSSSGGAGGYTF. The CDR3 DNA reads TGTGCCAGCAGCCCGTCCTCGTCAGGAGGCGCAGGCGGCTACACCTTC. Using reference TRBV7-2 and TRBJ1-2 for the parts outside the CDR3, the full variable domain is GAGVSQSPSNKVTEKGKDVELRCDPISGHTALYWYRQSLGQGLEFLIYFQGNSAPDKSGLPSDRFSAERTGGSVSTLTIQRTQQEDSAVYLCASSPSSSGGAGGYTFGSGTRLTVV.

This clone has just a few counts. The CDR3 nucleotides read TGCGCCAGCAGCTTAGGTAGCGGCTCATTCCAGTTGGAGCTGTTTTTT. Protein product: CASSLGSGSFQLELFF. The chain uses TRBV5-1 and TRBJ2-2; TRBD2 might be the D (6 bases). The germline gives CDR1 SGHRS, CDR2 YFSETQ. Trimming removed 2 bases from V and 10 bases from J, with 21 bases in between. This CDR3 spans 16 amino acids.

This chain links TRBV7-9 with TRBJ2-2, with 9 bases fitting TRBD1. The ends lost 1 base at V and 6 bases at J; junction bases unmatched: 0. CDR3 length: 14 residues. The germline V gene encodes CDR1 SEHNR and CDR2 FQNEAQ (reference sequence). The chain's CDR3 is CASSLGDRAGELFF. The CDR3 DNA reads as TGTGCCAGCAGCTTAGGGGACAGGGCCGGGGAGCTGTTTTTT. Combining the CDR3 with reference TRBV7-9 and TRBJ2-2 gives the whole variable domain DTGVSQNPRHKITKRGQNVTFRCDPISEHNRLYWYRQTLGQGPEFLTYFQNEAQLEKSRLLSDRFSAERPKGSFSTLEIQRTEQGDSAMYLCASSLGDRAGELFFGEGSRLTVL.

The chain is built from TRBV2 and TRBJ2-2; D is unclear. Between the trimmed V and J ends, which lost 5 bases and 1 base, there was a span of 5 bases. This CDR3 contains 13 residues. CDR1 and CDR2 (germline): SNHLY, FYNNEI. CDR3 in amino acids: CASSTENTGELFF. For the CDR3, the DNA is TGTGCCAGCAGTACAGAGAACACCGGGGAGCTGTTTTTT.

The rearrangement uses TRBV18 and TRBJ2-7; 9 bases fit TRBD1. Germline V gene data show CDR1 as KGHSH and CDR2 as LQKENI. The CDR3 loop spans 15 amino acids. J was trimmed by 3 bases and V by 4 bases; bases with no gene match: 7. This chain's CDR3 is CASSQGTGLNYEQYF. The CDR3 DNA reads as TGTGCCAGCTCACAGGGGACAGGGCTGAACTACGAGCAGTACTTC.

The genes are TRBV2 and TRBJ2-5; the D is unclear. The CDR3 has 14 amino acids. V was pared by 2 bases and J by 2 bases, with 9 bases between. Germline V gene data show CDR1 as SNHLY and CDR2 as FYNNEI. CDR3 in amino acids: CASSESRRQETQYF. CDR3 bases: TGTGCCAGCAGTGAATCTAGGAGACAAGAGACCCAGTACTTC.

This clone was seen more than once but under ten times. The gene calls are TRBV9 and TRBJ2-1; the match to TRBD1 covers 11 bases. In germline, CDR1 is SGDLS, CDR2 YYNGEE. The length of the CDR3 is 15 residues. V lost 3 bases and J lost 6; bases outside the gene matches: 5. CDR3 amino acids: CASSEGDRGSNEQFF. The CDR3 nucleotides are TGTGCCAGCAGCGAGGGGGACAGGGGGAGCAATGAGCAGTTCTTC.

V is TRBV7-2 and J is TRBJ2-7; tentatively, D is TRBD1 (5 bases). V dropped 1 base and J dropped 5 bases, with 12 bases sitting between them. Per the germline V gene, CDR1 is SGHTA and CDR2 is FQGNSA. The CDR3 sequence is 14 residues long. The CDR3 bases are TGTGCCAGCAGCTTAGGCATACAGGTCAACGAGCAGTACTTC. Its translation: CASSLGIQVNEQYF.

The genes are TRBV30 and TRBJ2-7; 8 bases fit TRBD1. This CDR3 has 14 residues. Germline V lookup: CDR1 GTSNPN, CDR2 SVGIG (reference sequence). The V gene end was trimmed by 2 bases and the J gene end by 2 bases; junction bases not matched to a gene: 5. The CDR3 region is CAWSLQGGTYEQYF. In DNA, the CDR3 is TGTGCCTGGAGTCTACAGGGGGGCACCTACGAGCAGTACTTC.